This T cell receptor beta chain was obtained from a study of regulatory T cells in long-lasting Graves disease. The germline V gene has CDR1 PRHDT and CDR2 FYEKMQ (reference sequence). V shed 5 bases, J shed 2 bases, and the junction held 11 bases outside the gene matches. The CDR3 contains 16 residues. Researchers made TCR beta libraries by using iRepertoire HTBI primers and running Arm-PCR on CDR3 regions. MiXCR, run by TCRdb on the multiplex PCR reads, gives a single entry per CDR3 protein. Counted here are about 560,000 distinct CDR3 sequences, approximately 16% occurring once; the ten biggest clones make up around 11%. This clonotype was found many times. Time point specified: newly diagnosed GD, antithyroid drugs for less than 3 months. Researchers made the TCR library from RNA that was extracted from PBMCs. The same sample was also studied in work on T cells in Graves' hyperthyroidism and ophthalmopathy. Per that paper: Each diagnosis drew on symptoms, thyroxine, TRAb, thyroid ultrasound and orbital computed tomography findings.

This sequence joins TRBV13 and TRBJ2-7, with 8 bases identical to TRBD1. The TCR originated in a man aged 18 to 29 with Graves disease. Here the sequenced sample was peripheral blood mononuclear cells (PBMCs), taken at new diagnosis, from a patient treated with antithyroid drugs. The CDR3 protein is CASSGKSGGVTYEQYF. In DNA form, the CDR3 reads TGTGCCAGCAGCGGGAAGTCAGGGGGCGTTACCTACGAGCAGTACTTC.